Following are 8 T cell receptor beta chains from one sample sequenced in a study of shared clonotypes between healthy human individuals. Libraries were prepared by immunoSEQ multiplex PCR; TCRdb keeps only in-frame clonotypes and omits some of them. Among about 2,200,000 clones listed, more than 85% were seen once. Naive CD8 populations comprised CD45RO-negative cells positively selected for CCR7, excluding terminally differentiated effector memory CD45RA+ cells. Sequencing used naive CD8+ T cells from PBMCs. The receptors here all came from a man aged 18 to 30 in good health. Some clones in this sample may be carry-over from other donors' samples.

The V and J genes are TRBV27 and TRBJ2-1, with D uncertain. V lost 2 bases and J 7 bases, leaving 12 bases between the germline ends. The CDR3 sequence is 14 residues long. Germline assignment: CDR1 MNHEY and CDR2 SMNVEV (reference sequence). As DNA, the CDR3 is TGTGCCAGCAGTTTACCGGATGTTCGGAATGAGCAGTTCTTC. Its translation: CASSLPDVRNEQFF.

This clone was detected only once. The sample holds other DNA sequences that translate to the same CDR3. The chain couples TRBV27 to TRBJ1-5; D may be TRBD1 (5 bases). Germline values: CDR1 MNHEY, CDR2 SMNVEV (reference sequence). There are 14 residues in the CDR3. Trimming stripped 3 bases from V and 7 bases from J, with 13 bases between. DNA for the CDR3: TGTGCCAGCAGTTTCACCGGGACCTACCAGCCCCAGCATTTT. This sequence encodes CASSFTGTYQPQHF.

This chain connects TRBV5-4 to TRBJ2-5; D tentatively fits TRBD1 or TRBD2 (5 bases each). The J call may not be correct, given that the DNA end is closer to TRBJ2-7. Germline CDR1 SGHNT, CDR2 YYREEE (reference sequence). The CDR3 totals 13 residues. The CDR3 reads CASSPGRAYEQYF. CDR3 sequence (DNA): TGTGCCAGCAGCCCGGGACGAGCCTACGAGCAGTACTTC.

V is TRBV28 and J is TRBJ2-7; TRBD1 agrees at 8 bases. The length of the CDR3 is 14 residues. J lost 5 bases, V lost 4 bases, and 7 bases had no gene match. Germline values: CDR1 MDHEN, CDR2 SYDVKM. Written as DNA, the CDR3 is TGTGCCAGCAGTTGGAGGACAGGGATCGACGAGCAGTACTTC. The encoded protein is CASSWRTGIDEQYF. The complete variable domain, with remaining parts taken from reference TRBV28 and TRBJ2-7, reads DVKVTQSSRYLVKRTGEKVFLECVQDMDHENMFWYRQDPGLGLRLIYFSYDVKMKEKGDIPEGYSVSREKKERFSLILESASTNQTSMYLCASSWRTGIDEQYFGPGTRLTVT.

The rearrangement uses TRBV9 and TRBJ2-7; 8 bases fit TRBD2. The CDR3 length is 15 residues. The V segment lost 3 bases and the J segment 6 bases; nucleotides outside the gene matches: 11. Germline CDR1 and CDR2: SGDLS and YYNGEE. CDR3: CASSGGAGVLTEQYF. Here the CDR3 DNA reads TGTGCCAGCAGCGGCGGAGCGGGAGTCTTGACCGAGCAGTACTTC.

The chain joins TRBV25-1 to TRBJ2-1; D unresolved. This CDR3 spans 12 amino acids. The V gene's germline CDR1 is MGHDK and CDR2 SYGVNS. Trimming shortened V by 1 base and J by 5 bases, and 3 bases separated the two germline ends. CDR3 coding DNA: TGTGCCAGCAGTGAATTGGACAATGAGCAGTTCTTC. It yields the protein CASSELDNEQFF.

This sequence joins TRBV7-9 and TRBJ2-7; D possibly corresponds to TRBD1 (5 bases). The CDR3 runs 13 residues. V was pared by 5 bases and J by 1 base, with 9 bases between. Per germline, CDR1 SEHNR and CDR2 FQNEAQ (reference sequence). CDR3 bases: TGTGCCAGCAGCGCGGACAAGTCCTACGAGCAGTACTTC. Translated: CASSADKSYEQYF.

The rearrangement uses TRBV7-6 and TRBJ2-7; tentatively, D is TRBD1 or TRBD2 (5 bases each). Germline CDR1 SGHVS, CDR2 FNYEAQ. This CDR3 region has 15 residues. The V end was cut by 4 bases, the J end by 0 bases, with 13 bases between. CDR3 DNA: TGTGCCAGCAGCTGGGGGAGCGGAGGCTCCTACGAGCAGTACTTC. Protein product: CASSWGSGGSYEQYF.